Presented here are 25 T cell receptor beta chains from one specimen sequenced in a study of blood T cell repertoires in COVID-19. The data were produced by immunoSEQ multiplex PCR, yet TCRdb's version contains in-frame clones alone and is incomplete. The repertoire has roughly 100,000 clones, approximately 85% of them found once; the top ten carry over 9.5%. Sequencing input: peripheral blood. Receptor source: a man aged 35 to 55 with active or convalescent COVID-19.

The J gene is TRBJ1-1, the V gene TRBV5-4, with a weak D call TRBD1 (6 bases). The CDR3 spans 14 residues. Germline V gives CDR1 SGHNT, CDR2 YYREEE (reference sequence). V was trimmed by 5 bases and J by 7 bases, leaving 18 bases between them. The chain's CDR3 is CASRDKDRLNEAFF. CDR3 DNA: TGTGCCAGCAGGGATAAGGACAGACTTAATGAAGCTTTCTTT.

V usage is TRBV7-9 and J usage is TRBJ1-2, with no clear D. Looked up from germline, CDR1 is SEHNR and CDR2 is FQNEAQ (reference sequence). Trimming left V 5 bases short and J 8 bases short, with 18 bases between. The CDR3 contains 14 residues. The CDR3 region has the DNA TGTGCCAGCAGCCCGAGGGAGAAAATGGGCGGCTACACCTTC. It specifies CASSPREKMGGYTF.

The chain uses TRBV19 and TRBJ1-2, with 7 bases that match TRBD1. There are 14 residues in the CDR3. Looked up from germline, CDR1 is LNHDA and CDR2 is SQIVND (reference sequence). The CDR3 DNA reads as TGTGTCACGGAGGGGGCCTGCCTGGACTATGGCTACACCTTC. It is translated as CVTEGACLDYGYTF. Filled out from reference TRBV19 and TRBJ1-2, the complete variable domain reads DGGITQSPKYLFRKEGQNVTLSCEQNLNHDAMYWYRQDPGQGLRLIYYSQIVNDFQKGDIAEGYSVSREKKESFPLTVTSAQKNPTAFYLCVTEGACLDYGYTFGSGTRLTVV.

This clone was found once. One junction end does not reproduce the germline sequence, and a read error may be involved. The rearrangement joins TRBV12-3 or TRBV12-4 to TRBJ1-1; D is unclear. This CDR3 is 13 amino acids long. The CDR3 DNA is TGTGCCAGCAGACAAGACACTTCCCGTCCTCCCGTCTTT. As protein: CASRQDTSRPPVF.

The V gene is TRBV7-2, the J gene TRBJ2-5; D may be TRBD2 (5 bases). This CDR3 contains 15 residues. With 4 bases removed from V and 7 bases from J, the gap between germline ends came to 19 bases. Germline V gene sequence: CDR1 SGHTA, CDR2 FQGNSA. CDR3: CASSSPRLTAGTQYF. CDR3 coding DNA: TGTGCCAGCAGCTCCCCTCGACTGACGGCGGGGACCCAGTACTTC.

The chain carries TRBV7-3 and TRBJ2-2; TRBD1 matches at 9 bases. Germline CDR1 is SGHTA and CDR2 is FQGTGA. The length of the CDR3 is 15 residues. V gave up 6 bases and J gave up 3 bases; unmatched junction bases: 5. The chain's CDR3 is CASREGQGYTGELFF. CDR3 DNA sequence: TGTGCCAGCAGGGAAGGACAGGGGTACACCGGGGAGCTGTTTTTT.

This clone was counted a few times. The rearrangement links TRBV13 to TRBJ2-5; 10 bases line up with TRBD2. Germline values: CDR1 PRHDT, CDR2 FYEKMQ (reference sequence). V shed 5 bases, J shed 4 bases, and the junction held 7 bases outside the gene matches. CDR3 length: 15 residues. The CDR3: CASSASGGDGETQYF. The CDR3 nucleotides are TGTGCCAGCAGCGCAAGCGGGGGGGACGGAGAGACCCAGTACTTC.

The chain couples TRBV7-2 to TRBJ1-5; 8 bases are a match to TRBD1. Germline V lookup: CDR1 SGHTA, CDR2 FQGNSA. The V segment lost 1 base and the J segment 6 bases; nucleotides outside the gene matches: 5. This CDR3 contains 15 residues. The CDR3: CASSLVTGGGQPQHF. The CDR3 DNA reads TGTGCCAGCAGCTTAGTTACAGGGGGAGGTCAGCCCCAGCATTTT.

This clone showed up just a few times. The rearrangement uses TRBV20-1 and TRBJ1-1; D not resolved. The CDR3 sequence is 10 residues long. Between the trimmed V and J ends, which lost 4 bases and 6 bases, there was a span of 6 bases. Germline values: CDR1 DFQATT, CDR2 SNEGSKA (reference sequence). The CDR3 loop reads CSATHAEAFF. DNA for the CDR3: TGCAGTGCTACCCATGCTGAAGCTTTCTTT.

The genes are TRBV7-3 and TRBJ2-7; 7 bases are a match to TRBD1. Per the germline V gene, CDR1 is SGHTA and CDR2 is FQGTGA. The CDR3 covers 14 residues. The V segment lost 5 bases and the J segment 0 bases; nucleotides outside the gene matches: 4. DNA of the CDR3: TGTGCCAGCAGCCCGGGACAGAGCTCCTACGAGCAGTACTTC. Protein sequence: CASSPGQSSYEQYF.

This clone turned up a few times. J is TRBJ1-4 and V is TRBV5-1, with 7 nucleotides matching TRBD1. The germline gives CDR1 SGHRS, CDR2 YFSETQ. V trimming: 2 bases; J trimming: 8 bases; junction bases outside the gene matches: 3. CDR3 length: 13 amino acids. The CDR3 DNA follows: TGCGCCAGCAGCTTAGGGACAGCGGAAAAACTGTTTTTT. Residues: CASSLGTAEKLFF.

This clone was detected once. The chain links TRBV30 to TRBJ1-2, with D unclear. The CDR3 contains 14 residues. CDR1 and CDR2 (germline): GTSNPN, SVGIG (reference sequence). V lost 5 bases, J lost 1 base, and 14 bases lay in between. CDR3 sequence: CAWSANQRNYGYTF. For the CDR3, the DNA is TGTGCCTGGTCCGCCAACCAGCGTAACTATGGCTACACCTTC. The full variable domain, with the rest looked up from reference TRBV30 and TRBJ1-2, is SQTIHQWPATLVQPVGSPLSLECTVEGTSNPNLYWYRQAAGRGLQLLFYSVGIGQISSEVPQNLSASRPQDRQFILSSKKLLLSDSGFYLCAWSANQRNYGYTFGSGTRLTVV.

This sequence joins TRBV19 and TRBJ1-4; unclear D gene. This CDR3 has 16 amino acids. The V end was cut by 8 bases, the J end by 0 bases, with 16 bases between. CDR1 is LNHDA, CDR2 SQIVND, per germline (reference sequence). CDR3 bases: TGTGCCAGTCAACCAACTTCACTTGCAACTAATGAAAAACTGTTTTTT. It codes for CASQPTSLATNEKLFF.

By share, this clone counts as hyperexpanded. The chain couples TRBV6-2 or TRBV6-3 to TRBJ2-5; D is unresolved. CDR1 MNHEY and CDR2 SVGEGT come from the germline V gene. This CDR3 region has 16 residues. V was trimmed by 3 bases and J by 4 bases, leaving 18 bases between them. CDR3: CASSYSSGLLLETQYF. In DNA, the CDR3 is TGTGCCAGCAGTTATAGTTCAGGCCTGCTTTTAGAGACCCAGTACTTC.

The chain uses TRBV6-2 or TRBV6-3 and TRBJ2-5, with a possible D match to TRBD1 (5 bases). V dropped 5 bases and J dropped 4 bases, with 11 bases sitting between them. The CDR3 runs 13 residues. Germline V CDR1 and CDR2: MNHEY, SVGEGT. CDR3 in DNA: TGTGCCAGCAGTGACCGGACAAGAGAGACCCAGTACTTC. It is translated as CASSDRTRETQYF.

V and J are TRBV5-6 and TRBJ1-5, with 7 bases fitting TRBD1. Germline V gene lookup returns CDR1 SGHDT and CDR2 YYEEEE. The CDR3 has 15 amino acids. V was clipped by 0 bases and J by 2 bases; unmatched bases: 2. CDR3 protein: CASSLGQGGNQPQHF. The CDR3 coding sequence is TGTGCCAGCAGCTTGGGACAGGGTGGCAATCAGCCCCAGCATTTT.

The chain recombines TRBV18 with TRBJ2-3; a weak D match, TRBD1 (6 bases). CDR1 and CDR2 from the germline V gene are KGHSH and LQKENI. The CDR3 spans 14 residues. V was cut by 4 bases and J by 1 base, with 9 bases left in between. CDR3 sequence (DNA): TGTGCCAGCTCACAGGACAGACGCACAGATACGCAGTATTTT. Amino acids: CASSQDRRTDTQYF.

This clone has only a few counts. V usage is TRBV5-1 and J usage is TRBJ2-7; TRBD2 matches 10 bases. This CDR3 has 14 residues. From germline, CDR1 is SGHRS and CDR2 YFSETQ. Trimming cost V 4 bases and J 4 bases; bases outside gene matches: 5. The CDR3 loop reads CASSEAGGRYEQYF. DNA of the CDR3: TGCGCCAGCAGCGAAGCGGGGGGGCGGTACGAGCAGTACTTC.

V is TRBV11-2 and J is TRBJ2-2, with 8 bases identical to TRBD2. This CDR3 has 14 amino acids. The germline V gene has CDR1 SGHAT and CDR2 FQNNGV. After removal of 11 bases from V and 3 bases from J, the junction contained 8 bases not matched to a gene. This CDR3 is CAGRGGGHTGELFF. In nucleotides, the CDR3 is TGTGCCGGGCGCGGCGGGGGGCACACCGGGGAGCTGTTTTTT.

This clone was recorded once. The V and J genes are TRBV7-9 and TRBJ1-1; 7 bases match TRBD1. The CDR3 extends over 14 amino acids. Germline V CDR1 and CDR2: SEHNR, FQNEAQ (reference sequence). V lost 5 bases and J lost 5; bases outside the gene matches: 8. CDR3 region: CASSIDRVLTEAFF. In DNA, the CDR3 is TGTGCCAGCAGCATAGACAGGGTGCTTACTGAAGCTTTCTTT.

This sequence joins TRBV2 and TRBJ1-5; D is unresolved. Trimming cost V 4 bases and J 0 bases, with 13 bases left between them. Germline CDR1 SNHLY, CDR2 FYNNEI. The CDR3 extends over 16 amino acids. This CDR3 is CASSALSTYSNQPQHF. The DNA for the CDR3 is TGTGCCAGCAGTGCTTTGAGTACCTATAGCAATCAGCCCCAGCATTTT.

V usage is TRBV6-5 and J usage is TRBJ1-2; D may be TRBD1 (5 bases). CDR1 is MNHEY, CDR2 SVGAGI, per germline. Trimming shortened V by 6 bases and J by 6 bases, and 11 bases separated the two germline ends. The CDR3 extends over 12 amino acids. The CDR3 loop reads CASRGRADGYTF. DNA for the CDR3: TGTGCCAGCAGGGGCAGGGCTGATGGCTACACCTTC.

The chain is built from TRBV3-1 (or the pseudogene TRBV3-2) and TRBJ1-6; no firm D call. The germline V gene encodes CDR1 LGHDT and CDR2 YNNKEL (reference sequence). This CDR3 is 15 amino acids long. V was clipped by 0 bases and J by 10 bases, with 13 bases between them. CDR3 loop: CASSQEGQQSSPLHF. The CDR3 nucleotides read TGTGCCAGCAGCCAAGAGGGTCAACAGAGCTCACCCCTCCACTTT.

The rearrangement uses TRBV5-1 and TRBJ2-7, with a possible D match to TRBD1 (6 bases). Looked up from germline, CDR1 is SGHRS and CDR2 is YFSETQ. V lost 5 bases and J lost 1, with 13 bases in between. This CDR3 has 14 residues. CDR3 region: CASRRAGESYEQYF. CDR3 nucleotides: TGCGCCAGCAGACGTGCAGGGGAATCCTACGAGCAGTACTTC.

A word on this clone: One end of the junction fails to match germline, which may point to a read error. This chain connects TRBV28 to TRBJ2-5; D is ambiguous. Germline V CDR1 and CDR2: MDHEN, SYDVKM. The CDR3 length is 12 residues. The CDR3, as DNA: TGTGCCAGCGGTTTATCCCGGGAGACCCAGTACTTC. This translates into CASGLSRETQYF. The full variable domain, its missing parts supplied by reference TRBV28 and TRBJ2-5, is DVKVTQSSRYLVKRTGEKVFLECVQDMDHENMFWYRQDPGLGLRLIYFSYDVKMKEKGDIPEGYSVSREKKERFSLILESASTNQTSMYLCASGLSRETQYFGPGTRLLVL.